One and the same sample provided the 19 T cell receptor beta chains below, sequenced in a study of control samples from healthy donors and cancer patients (dated by TCRdb to 2019 to 2021). The library was obtained by the immunoSEQ multiplex PCR assay. TCRdb took over this immuneACCESS table, retaining in-frame rearrangements with V and J assigned. Such tables are incomplete; in checked studies, under half of the missing clones stem from an unresolved V gene, and the remainder is unexplained. The sample includes about 61,000 clones, with nearly 90% observed a single time. The ten most abundant clones make up roughly 5.7% of the sample. The sample consisted of PBMCs. The receptors were sampled from a man in his fifties or sixties with colorectal cancer.

The chain carries TRBV2 and TRBJ2-3; D remains ambiguous. The germline V gene encodes CDR1 SNHLY and CDR2 FYNNEI. V lost 8 bases, J lost 0 bases, and 9 bases lay in between. The CDR3 spans 13 residues. CDR3 coding DNA: TGTGCCAGCCGGGCGGCCAGCACAGATACGCAGTATTTT. Translation: CASRAASTDTQYF.

The V and J genes are TRBV6-1 and TRBJ1-5, with D hard to call. V dropped 3 bases and J dropped 3 bases, with 6 bases sitting between them. The CDR3 loop spans 13 amino acids. CDR1 is MNHNS and CDR2 is SASEGT in the germline V gene. The CDR3 spells CASSDRTNQPQHF. In nucleotides, the CDR3 is TGTGCCAGCAGTGACAGGACCAATCAGCCCCAGCATTTT.

V and J are TRBV19 and TRBJ2-5; D perhaps matches TRBD2 (5 bases). V was pared by 9 bases and J by 2 bases, with 16 bases between. Germline CDR1 reads LNHDA; CDR2 reads SQIVND (reference sequence). There are 14 residues in the CDR3. The CDR3 loop is CASQAGTKQETQYF. DNA of the CDR3: TGTGCCAGCCAGGCGGGTACTAAACAAGAGACCCAGTACTTC.

In its sample, this clone was seen once. The chain couples TRBV28 to TRBJ1-1; D is possibly TRBD1 (6 bases). From germline, CDR1 is MDHEN and CDR2 SYDVKM. The CDR3 sequence is 12 residues long. Trimming removed 5 bases at V and 10 bases at J, with 14 bases between. CDR3 loop: CASSIQGRVAFF. The CDR3 nucleotides are TGTGCCAGCAGTATTCAGGGGCGGGTAGCTTTCTTT.

This clone showed up just once. The chain is built from TRBV27 and TRBJ1-4; D might be TRBD1 (5 bases). The V gene's germline CDR1 is MNHEY and CDR2 SMNVEV (reference sequence). This CDR3 comprises 17 residues. Trimming took off 6 bases at V and 3 bases at J, with 20 bases between the two ends. The CDR3 region is CASSRAGGWGANEKLFF. The CDR3 nucleotides read TGTGCCAGCAGCCGGGCCGGGGGTTGGGGGGCTAATGAAAAACTGTTTTTT.

The rearrangement uses TRBV6-5 and TRBJ1-2, with TRBD1 identical over 9 bases. CDR1 and CDR2 (germline): MNHEY, SVGAGI. The V and J ends lost 0 bases and 4 bases, in that order; junction bases with no gene match: 6. This CDR3 is 16 amino acids long. The CDR3 bases are TGTGCCAGCAGTTACTCACTGACAGGGGGTGTCTATGGCTACACCTTC. It specifies CASSYSLTGGVYGYTF.

This chain connects TRBV28 to TRBJ1-4; weak D call: TRBD1 (6 bases). The CDR3 totals 16 residues. V was clipped by 3 bases and J by 5 bases, with 16 bases between them. CDR1 is MDHEN and CDR2 is SYDVKM in the germline V gene. CDR3 protein: CASSLTRGPVNEKLFF. The CDR3 DNA sequence: TGTGCCAGCAGTTTGACCCGGGGGCCCGTCAATGAAAAACTGTTTTTT.

CDR3: CASSLTPSYEQYF. CDR3 in DNA: TGTGCCAGCAGCTTGACACCCTCCTACGAGCAGTACTTC. The rearrangement uses TRBV5-6 and TRBJ2-7; D is uncertain. This CDR3 comprises 13 residues. V dropped 1 base and J dropped 0 bases, with 5 bases sitting between them. Germline V gene lookup returns CDR1 SGHDT and CDR2 YYEEEE.

The gene calls are TRBV12-3 or TRBV12-4 and TRBJ1-2, with D perhaps matching TRBD1 (5 bases). This CDR3 is built from 12 residues. Trimming cost V 1 base and J 8 bases, with 8 bases left between them. The DNA of the CDR3 is TGTGCCAGCAGTTTAGAAGGGGCGGGCTACACCTTC. Translating it yields CASSLEGAGYTF.

J is TRBJ2-7 and V is TRBV2; D is uncertain. The CDR3 runs to 12 residues. Germline V CDR1 and CDR2: SNHLY, FYNNEI. The V gene lost 5 bases and the J gene lost 7 bases, with 12 bases spanning the gap. This CDR3 reads CASSPDAHEQYF. DNA of the CDR3: TGTGCCAGCAGTCCCGACGCACATGAGCAGTACTTC.

The genes are TRBV19 and TRBJ2-7, with TRBD1 matching over 8 bases. With V trimmed by 7 bases and J by 4 bases, 3 bases remained unmatched. The CDR3 has 12 amino acids. Germline CDR1 LNHDA, CDR2 SQIVND (reference sequence). In nucleotides, the CDR3 is TGTGCCAGTATAGGACAGGGTTACGAGCAGTACTTC. Translating gives CASIGQGYEQYF.

This chain uses TRBV5-5 with TRBJ2-2; D is possibly TRBD1 or TRBD2 (5 bases each). V lost 2 bases, J lost 6 bases, and 17 bases lay in between. The germline gives CDR1 SGHKS, CDR2 YYEKEE (reference sequence). This CDR3 has 16 amino acids. The chain's CDR3 is CASSLLWDPAAGELFF. The CDR3 nucleotides are TGTGCCAGCAGCTTATTATGGGACCCCGCGGCCGGGGAGCTGTTTTTT.

V is TRBV6-1 and J is TRBJ1-2, with unresolved D. This CDR3 is built from 12 residues. V lost 3 bases to trimming and J lost 5 bases, with 7 bases between them. Germline V CDR1 and CDR2: MNHNS, SASEGT. The CDR3 DNA sequence: TGTGCCAGCAGTGATAGGGTTTATGGCTACACCTTC. It yields the protein CASSDRVYGYTF.

The genes are TRBV7-6 and TRBJ2-4; possibly TRBD1 or TRBD2 for D (6 bases each). The germline gives CDR1 SGHVS, CDR2 FNYEAQ. Trimming took 5 bases from V and 4 from J, leaving 15 bases between them. CDR3 length: 15 amino acids. CDR3 sequence (DNA): TGTGCCAGCAGCCTCGGGGGCAGCGAGAAAAACATTCAGTACTTC. Amino acid sequence: CASSLGGSEKNIQYF.

This clone occurred once. V usage is TRBV30 and J usage is TRBJ1-1; the match to TRBD1 covers 9 bases. The trim removed 2 bases at V and 5 bases at J, leaving 9 bases unmatched. Per germline, CDR1 GTSNPN and CDR2 SVGIG (reference sequence). CDR3 length: 15 residues. CDR3 nucleotide sequence: TGTGCCTGGAGTCCCGGGACAGGGCGAACGACTGAAGCTTTCTTT. Translation: CAWSPGTGRTTEAFF.

The chain couples TRBV7-9 to TRBJ2-7; 7 bases match TRBD1. Germline trimming cut 4 bases from V and 4 bases from J; bases unmatched to any gene: 10. Germline CDR1 is SEHNR and CDR2 is FQNEAQ (reference sequence). The CDR3 totals 15 residues. The CDR3 sequence: CASSSPQGDPYEQYF. The CDR3 nucleotides are TGTGCCAGCAGCTCCCCGCAGGGGGACCCTTACGAGCAGTACTTC. The whole variable domain, filled in from reference TRBV7-9 and TRBJ2-7, reads DTGVSQNPRHKITKRGQNVTFRCDPISEHNRLYWYRQTLGQGPEFLTYFQNEAQLEKSRLLSDRFSAERPKGSFSTLEIQRTEQGDSAMYLCASSSPQGDPYEQYFGPGTRLTVT.

The chain employs TRBV12-5 and TRBJ1-2; D unclear. The ends were cut back, 3 bases at V and 13 bases at J, with 9 bases in the middle. Germline values: CDR1 LGHNT, CDR2 FRNRAP. The CDR3 is made up of 10 amino acids. The CDR3 protein is CASGFPQSTF. CDR3 DNA sequence: TGTGCTAGTGGTTTCCCTCAATCCACCTTC.

The rearrangement links TRBV5-4 to TRBJ2-5; D might be TRBD1 (6 bases). Germline V lookup: CDR1 SGHNT, CDR2 YYREEE (reference sequence). The CDR3 spans 13 residues. The ends were cut back, 1 base at V and 3 bases at J, with 7 bases in the middle. CDR3 DNA sequence: TGTGCCAGCAGCTTGTGGACAGAAGAGACCCAGTACTTC. Its protein product is CASSLWTEETQYF.

The chain joins TRBV12-3 or TRBV12-4 to TRBJ2-1; the D is unclear. V was cut by 8 bases and J by 4 bases, with 6 bases left in between. The CDR3 is 11 residues long. This CDR3 is CASGLYNEQFF. The DNA of the CDR3 is TGTGCCAGCGGCCTTTACAATGAGCAGTTCTTC.